The rows below give T cell receptor beta chains drawn from one sample of a study of cytomegalovirus exposure and HLA in healthy donors. The data were produced by immunoSEQ multiplex PCR, yet TCRdb's version contains in-frame clones alone and is incomplete. The table has some 270,000 clones, about four fifths seen once. The material sequenced was PBMCs. Receptor source: a girl between 2 and 10 years old in good health and CMV-seronegative. Both conserved end residues are part of each CDR3. The D gene is left open where the match is weak. Rows may omit the clone size; those that give it use once, few, many or a size class.

v_gene	abundance	d_gene	j_gene	CDR3nt	CDR3aa
TRBV19	-	-	TRBJ1-2	TGTGCCAGTAGCGCCGGACAAGTCTATGGCTACACCTTC	CASSAGQVYGYTF
TRBV2	few	-	TRBJ2-5	TGTGCCAGCAGTGAAGTAAGGGCGGGGGCGATGCAAGAGACCCAGTACTTC	CASSEVRAGAMQETQYF
TRBV5-8	-	-	TRBJ2-5	TGTGCCAGCAGCTTTTACCGGGACACGCGGTCCCAAGAGACCCAGTACTTC	CASSFYRDTRSQETQYF
TRBV4-2	-	TRBD2	TRBJ2-1	TGTGCCAGCAGCCGCGGGACTAGCGTGAGCTCCTACAATGAGCAGTTCTTC	CASSRGTSVSSYNEQFF
TRBV5-6	-	-	TRBJ1-2	TGTGCCAGCAGCTTGAGAGGGCTCGGCTATGGCTACACCTTC	CASSLRGLGYGYTF
TRBV7-9	-	-	TRBJ2-2	TGTGCCAGCAGCTTGTCAACTGAGGCCGCCGGGGAGCTGTTTTTT	CASSLSTEAAGELFF
TRBV10-3	few	-	TRBJ1-6	TGTGCCATCAGTGAGTCACAGGGACGGAGCTCACCCCTCCACTTT	CAISESQGRSSPLHF
TRBV11-2	-	TRBD2	TRBJ2-1	TGTGCCAGCAGCTCAGAGCGGGGGGAGCAGTTCTTC	CASSSERGEQFF
TRBV6-5	-	-	TRBJ1-1	TGTGCCAGCACCACACAGGGTTGGAGGAACACTGAAGCTTTCTTT	CASTTQGWRNTEAFF
TRBV29-1	-	-	TRBJ2-1	TGCAGCGTTGATGGGAGGTCTGGGATCTACAATGAGCAGTTCTTC	CSVDGRSGIYNEQFF
TRBV7-3	-	TRBD2	TRBJ2-3	TGTGCCAGCAGCTTAAACAGTGTGCGGGACAGGGGACTAGCGGGACCCACAGATACGCAGTATTTT	CASSLNSVRDRGLAGPTDTQYF
TRBV9	few	-	TRBJ1-1	TGTGCCAGCAGCGTAGGACTGACGAACACTGAAGCTTTCTTT	CASSVGLTNTEAFF
TRBV18	-	-	TRBJ2-1	TGTGCCAGCTCACCCGCAATAGCGGAGAACAATGAGCAGTTCTTC	CASSPAIAENNEQFF
TRBV4-1	-	TRBD2	TRBJ2-1	TGCGCCAGCAGCCAAGTAAGAACGCGGGAGGGTAGCTCCTACAATGAGCAGTTCTTC	CASSQVRTREGSSYNEQFF
TRBV4-1	few	-	TRBJ1-2	TGCGCCAGCAGCCAATTGCCGGGAATCTATGGCTACACCTTC	CASSQLPGIYGYTF